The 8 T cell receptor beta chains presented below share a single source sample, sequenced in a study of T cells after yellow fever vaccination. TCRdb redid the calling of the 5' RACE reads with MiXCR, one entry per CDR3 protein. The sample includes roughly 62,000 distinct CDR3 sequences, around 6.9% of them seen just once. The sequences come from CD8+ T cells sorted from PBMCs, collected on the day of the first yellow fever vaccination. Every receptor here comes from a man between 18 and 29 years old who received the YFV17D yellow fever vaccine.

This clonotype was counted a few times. In DNA, the CDR3 is TGTGCCAGCAGGGGGGATACGCAGTATTTT. This encodes CASRGDTQYF. The rearrangement joins TRBV2 to TRBJ2-3; no clear D gene. This CDR3 contains 10 residues. V shed 6 bases and J shed 6 bases, with 4 bases lying between them. The germline V gene encodes CDR1 SNHLY and CDR2 FYNNEI.

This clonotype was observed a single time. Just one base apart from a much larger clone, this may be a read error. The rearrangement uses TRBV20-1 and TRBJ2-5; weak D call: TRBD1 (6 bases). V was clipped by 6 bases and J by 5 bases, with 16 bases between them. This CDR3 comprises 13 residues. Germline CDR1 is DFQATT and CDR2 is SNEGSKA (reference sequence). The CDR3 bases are TGCAGTGCGGGGGCTAGAGGGGCCGAGACCCAGTACTTC. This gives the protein CSAGARGAETQYF.

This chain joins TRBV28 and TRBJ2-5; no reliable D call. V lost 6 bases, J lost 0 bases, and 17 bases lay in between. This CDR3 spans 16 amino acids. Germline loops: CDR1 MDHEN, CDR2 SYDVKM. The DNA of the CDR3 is TGTGCCAGCAGCCCACCAAAAGAGCCGTACCAAGAGACCCAGTACTTC. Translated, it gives CASSPPKEPYQETQYF.

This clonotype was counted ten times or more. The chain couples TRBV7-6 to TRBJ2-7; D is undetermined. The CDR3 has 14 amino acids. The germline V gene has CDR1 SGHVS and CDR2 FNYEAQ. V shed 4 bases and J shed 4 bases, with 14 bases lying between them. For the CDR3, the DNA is TGTGCCAGCAGCTCCCATTTTGGGGATTACGAGCAGTACTTC. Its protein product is CASSSHFGDYEQYF.

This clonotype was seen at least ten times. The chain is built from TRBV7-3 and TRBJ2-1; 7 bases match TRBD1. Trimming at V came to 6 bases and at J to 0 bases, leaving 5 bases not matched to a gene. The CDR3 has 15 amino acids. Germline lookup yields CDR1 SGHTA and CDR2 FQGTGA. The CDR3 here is CASSAGTASYNEQFF. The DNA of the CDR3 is TGTGCCAGCAGTGCCGGGACAGCCTCCTACAATGAGCAGTTCTTC. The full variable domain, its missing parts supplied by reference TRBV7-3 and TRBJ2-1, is GAGVSQTPSNKVTEKGKYVELRCDPISGHTALYWYRQSLGQGPEFLIYFQGTGAADDSGLPNDRFFAVRPEGSVSTLKIQRTERGDSAVYLCASSAGTASYNEQFFGPGTRLTVL.

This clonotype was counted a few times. The CDR3 reads CASSIDQKHGMNTEAFF. The CDR3 DNA follows: TGTGCCAGTAGTATAGATCAAAAACACGGAATGAACACTGAAGCTTTCTTT. V is TRBV19 and J is TRBJ1-1; no reliable D call. V gave up 0 bases and J gave up 0 bases, with 14 bases separating them. CDR3 length: 17 amino acids. Germline CDR1 is LNHDA and CDR2 is SQIVND (reference sequence). Full variable domain (rest looked up from reference TRBV19 and TRBJ1-1): DGGITQSPKYLFRKEGQNVTLSCEQNLNHDAMYWYRQDPGQGLRLIYYSQIVNDFQKGDIAEGYSVSREKKESFPLTVTSAQKNPTAFYLCASSIDQKHGMNTEAFFGQGTRLTVV.

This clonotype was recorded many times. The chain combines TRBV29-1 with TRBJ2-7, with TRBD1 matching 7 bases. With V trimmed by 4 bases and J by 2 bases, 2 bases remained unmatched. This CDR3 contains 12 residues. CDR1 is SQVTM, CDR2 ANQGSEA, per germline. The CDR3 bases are TGCAGCGTTGTGGGACAGACCTACGAGCAGTACTTC. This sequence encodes CSVVGQTYEQYF.

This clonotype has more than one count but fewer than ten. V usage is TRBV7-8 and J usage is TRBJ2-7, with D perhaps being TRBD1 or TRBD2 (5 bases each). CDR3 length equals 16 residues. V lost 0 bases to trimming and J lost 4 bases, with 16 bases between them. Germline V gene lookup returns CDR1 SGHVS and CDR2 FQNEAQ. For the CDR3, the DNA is TGTGCCAGCAGCTTAGCTCCGGGACGTAGGATGTACGAGCAGTACGTC. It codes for CASSLAPGRRMYEQYV.